These T cell receptor beta chains were read from a single sample in a study of regulatory dendritic cells for organ transplantation. Only in-frame clones appear in the TCRdb table, and some are missing; sequencing was by immunoSEQ multiplex PCR. The sample lists fewer than 50,000 clones; 85% to 95% were seen once. Sequencing was carried out using naive CD8+ T cells from blood. These receptors were taken from a human donor in good health. Both conserved end residues are trimmed from each CDR3. Fields, in order: V gene, CDR3 protein.

v_call: TRBV6-5; cdr3_aa: ASSPPGVWTEAF
v_call: TRBV9; cdr3_aa: ASSVGRGRPGNTIY
v_call: TRBV7-3; cdr3_aa: ASSFEGRPSYNEQF
v_call: TRBV14; cdr3_aa: ASSEGVGEAF
v_call: TRBV5-1; cdr3_aa: ASSLEGQGLGNTQY
v_call: TRBV4-3; cdr3_aa: ASSPAGGSLNTEAF
v_call: TRBV25-1; cdr3_aa: ASSESWDRANTGELF
v_call: TRBV4-1; cdr3_aa: ASSPTRGSYNEQF
v_call: TRBV4-1; cdr3_aa: ASSLREGREDTQY
v_call: TRBV28; cdr3_aa: ASSPMGLTYEQY
v_call: TRBV4-1; cdr3_aa: ASAGTSPYTDTQY
v_call: TRBV7-3; cdr3_aa: ASSLAGTGNNEQF
v_call: TRBV7-9; cdr3_aa: ASSPLEGQQNEKLF
v_call: TRBV2; cdr3_aa: ASLGFNSQETQY
v_call: TRBV27; cdr3_aa: ASHREQGETYNQPQH
v_call: TRBV30; cdr3_aa: AWSVQGLTEAF
v_call: TRBV9; cdr3_aa: ASSVGLAGVNEQF
v_call: TRBV13; cdr3_aa: ASSLPRTSGPYNEQF
v_call: TRBV10-2; cdr3_aa: ASGDVRNTEAF
v_call: TRBV30; cdr3_aa: AWSEGYEQY
v_call: TRBV4-3; cdr3_aa: ASSQERTVYYEQY
v_call: TRBV9; cdr3_aa: ASSVGHTGVNNSPLH
v_call: TRBV19; cdr3_aa: ASSIEKTGAHEKLF
v_call: TRBV28; cdr3_aa: ASSASGQPQH
v_call: TRBV19; cdr3_aa: ATSMGRDQRWQY
v_call: TRBV13; cdr3_aa: ASSLASTSRTDTQY
v_call: TRBV5-8; cdr3_aa: ASSLVWTGYTEAF
v_call: TRBV2; cdr3_aa: ASSERDRGLNEQF
v_call: TRBV2; cdr3_aa: ASSDVEISLREKLF
v_call: TRBV6-6; cdr3_aa: ASEGSDGYT
v_call: TRBV4-3; cdr3_aa: ASSQEEGYDEQF
v_call: TRBV29-1; cdr3_aa: SVFSGGRQGAEAF
v_call: TRBV4-1; cdr3_aa: ASSLQGATDTQY
v_call: TRBV7-6; cdr3_aa: ASSLPGGADNEQF
v_call: TRBV28; cdr3_aa: ASSTVAGVDTQY
v_call: TRBV30; cdr3_aa: ASEKGANTEAF
v_call: TRBV6-5; cdr3_aa: ASSYSMGGRLWEQY
v_call: TRBV4-1; cdr3_aa: ASSQELGTGYEQY
v_call: TRBV5-8; cdr3_aa: ASSWTGINSPLH
v_call: TRBV9; cdr3_aa: ASSVSISGRTGELF
v_call: TRBV2; cdr3_aa: ASIGGVSLSSYEQY
v_call: TRBV2; cdr3_aa: ASRGSGYT
v_call: TRBV10-3; cdr3_aa: AISEGARGTRAQETQY
v_call: TRBV27; cdr3_aa: ASSLVPAGGDEQF
v_call: TRBV11-1; cdr3_aa: ASSQDTYEQY
v_call: TRBV5-4; cdr3_aa: ASSFDGAYNEQF
v_call: TRBV4-2; cdr3_aa: ASRPWLNTGELF
v_call: TRBV7-9; cdr3_aa: ASSSTGTRENQPQH
v_call: TRBV27; cdr3_aa: ASSLRDRATDTQY
v_call: TRBV30; cdr3_aa: AWSVGLGELF
v_call: TRBV5-6; cdr3_aa: ASMGGRGPVPPGQF
v_call: TRBV27; cdr3_aa: ASSSGTTYGYT
v_call: TRBV19; cdr3_aa: ASDTGGVGGNEQF
v_call: TRBV27; cdr3_aa: ASEGFRGSTAATYEQY
v_call: TRBV7-9; cdr3_aa: ASSAPGKPGVAY
v_call: TRBV13; cdr3_aa: AMRTGGYNSPLH
v_call: TRBV7-9; cdr3_aa: ASSARTGTGPYEQY
v_call: TRBV7-9; cdr3_aa: ASSSSGKTDTQY
v_call: TRBV6-1; cdr3_aa: ASISSGNTGELF